One T cell receptor (beta chain) is described in this entry. This entry is derived from a study of blood T cell repertoires in COVID-19. Study-wide context: The United States, Italy and Spain were the sources of the acute and convalescent COVID-19 samples. In each case, the material was cDNA or gDNA derived from T cells, B-cell-depleted T cells, or PBMCs.

Germline V gene lookup returns CDR1 LGHDT and CDR2 YNNKEL (reference sequence). Trimming took 1 base from V and 0 from J, leaving 6 bases between them. The CDR3 runs to 14 residues. As originally analysed: Researchers report that nucleated cell counts were estimated from reference gene primer amplification. Repertoires were generated with immunoSEQ multiplex PCR, while TCRdb's copy carries only in-frame clones and drops some. That table supplies the V and J calls and clone size; D and trimming were determined from the DNA. The sample lists roughly 190,000 clones, around 88% occurring once. The sequence was collected from a middle-aged man with active or convalescent COVID-19. Sequencing used peripheral blood. The chain has TRBV3-1 (or the pseudogene TRBV3-2) and TRBJ1-2; D is unresolved. The CDR3 DNA reads as TGTGCCAGCAGCCAAGTGAGGGCTAACTATGGCTACACCTTC. Translation: CASSQVRANYGYTF.